The 7 T cell receptor beta chains listed next were all sequenced from one sample in a study of CD4 T cells in relation to SARS-CoV-2 and coronaviruses. CD4+ T cells from unexposed donors were obtained before the COVID-19 pandemic (2011-2018). CD4+ T cells were isolated from the cells after around 11 days of culture. Antigens of these TCRs are unknown. Sequencing used immunoSEQ multiplex PCR; TCRdb keeps in-frame clones, though not all of them. The sample yields 9,500 to 13,000 clones, 70% to 85% seen once. Sequences were obtained from CD4+ T cells from PBMCs, cultured in vitro. The origin of the receptors is a human donor in good health.

The chain carries TRBV4-3 and TRBJ2-7, with 8 bases fitting TRBD1. Germline V gives CDR1 LGHNA, CDR2 YSLEER. Germline trimming cut 1 base from V and 5 bases from J; bases unmatched to any gene: 4. There are 14 residues in the CDR3. The CDR3 DNA sequence: TGCGCCAGCAGCCAAGCAGGGGGCATCGACGAGCAGTACTTC. This encodes CASSQAGGIDEQYF.

CDR3 nucleotide sequence: TGTGCCAGCAGCTTAGGGTGGACTAGCGTTGAGACCCAGTACTTC. Its protein product is CASSLGWTSVETQYF. The chain uses TRBV7-9 and TRBJ2-5; the match to TRBD2 covers 9 bases. Germline values: CDR1 SEHNR, CDR2 FQNEAQ (reference sequence). The V segment lost 1 base and the J segment 5 bases; nucleotides outside the gene matches: 5. The CDR3 loop spans 15 amino acids.

This clone has a handful of counts. The rearrangement joins TRBV6-5 to TRBJ1-5; TRBD1 aligns across 8 bases. From germline, CDR1 is MNHEY and CDR2 SVGAGI. V lost 6 bases, J lost 5 bases, and 6 bases stayed unmatched. The CDR3 has 14 residues. CDR3 residues: CASRPGQGYQPQHF. In DNA, the CDR3 is TGTGCCAGCAGGCCCGGACAGGGTTATCAGCCCCAGCATTTT.

The chain joins TRBV2 to TRBJ1-5; D remains unclear. CDR3 size: 16 residues. The germline V gene encodes CDR1 SNHLY and CDR2 FYNNEI. The V end was cut by 5 bases, the J end by 2 bases, with 16 bases between. The CDR3 nucleotides are TGTGCCAGCAGTTCCGGGTCCCTACCGGGCAATCAGCCCCAGCATTTT. Protein sequence: CASSSGSLPGNQPQHF. Using reference TRBV2 and TRBJ1-5 for the parts outside the CDR3, the full variable domain is EPEVTQTPSHQVTQMGQEVILRCVPISNHLYFYWYRQILGQKVEFLVSFYNNEISEKSEIFDDQFSVERPDGSNFTLKIRSTKLEDSAMYFCASSSGSLPGNQPQHFGDGTRLSIL.

V usage is TRBV6-2 or TRBV6-3 and J usage is TRBJ2-1, with unresolved D. Germline CDR1 is MNHEY and CDR2 is SVGEGT. This CDR3 is 13 amino acids long. The ends were cut back, 0 bases at V and 11 bases at J, with 11 bases in the middle. The CDR3 DNA is TGTGCCAGCAGTTACTCGGTGTCCCACAAGCAGTTCTTC. This encodes CASSYSVSHKQFF.

This chain joins TRBV2 and TRBJ1-6; possible D gene TRBD1, 6 bases. Germline values: CDR1 SNHLY, CDR2 FYNNEI. The CDR3 totals 12 residues. Trimming pared 8 bases from V and 5 bases from J, leaving 7 bases between. CDR3 amino acids: CASGQNNSPLHF. For the CDR3, the DNA is TGTGCCAGCGGACAGAATAATTCACCCCTCCACTTT. The complete variable domain, with remaining parts taken from reference TRBV2 and TRBJ1-6, reads EPEVTQTPSHQVTQMGQEVILRCVPISNHLYFYWYRQILGQKVEFLVSFYNNEISEKSEIFDDQFSVERPDGSNFTLKIRSTKLEDSAMYFCASGQNNSPLHFGNGTRLTVT.

The J gene is TRBJ2-2, the V gene TRBV12-3 or TRBV12-4; no clear D. Trimming shortened V by 3 bases and J by 6 bases, and 8 bases separated the two germline ends. This CDR3 has 13 amino acids. The CDR3 spells CASSFLLAGELFF. Here the CDR3 DNA reads TGTGCCAGCAGTTTCTTGCTGGCCGGGGAGCTGTTTTTT.